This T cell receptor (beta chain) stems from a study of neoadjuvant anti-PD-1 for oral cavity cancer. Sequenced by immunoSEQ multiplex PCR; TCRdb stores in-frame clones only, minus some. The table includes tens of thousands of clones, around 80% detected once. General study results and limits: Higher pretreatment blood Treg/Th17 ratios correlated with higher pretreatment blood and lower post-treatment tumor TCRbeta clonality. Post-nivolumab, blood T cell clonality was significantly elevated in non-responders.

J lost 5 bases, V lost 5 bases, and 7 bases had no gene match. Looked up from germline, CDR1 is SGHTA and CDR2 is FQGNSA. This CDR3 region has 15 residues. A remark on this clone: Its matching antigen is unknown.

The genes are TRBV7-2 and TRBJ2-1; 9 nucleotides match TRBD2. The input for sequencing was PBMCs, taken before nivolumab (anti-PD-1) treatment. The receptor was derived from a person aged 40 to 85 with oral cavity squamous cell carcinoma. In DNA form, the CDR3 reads TGTGCCAGCAGCCCGCAGCGGGGGGCCCACAATGAGCAGTTCTTC. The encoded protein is CASSPQRGAHNEQFF. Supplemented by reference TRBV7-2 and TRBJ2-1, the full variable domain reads GAGVSQSPSNKVTEKGKDVELRCDPISGHTALYWYRQSLGQGLEFLIYFQGNSAPDKSGLPSDRFSAERTGGSVSTLTIQRTQQEDSAVYLCASSPQRGAHNEQFFGPGTRLTVL.